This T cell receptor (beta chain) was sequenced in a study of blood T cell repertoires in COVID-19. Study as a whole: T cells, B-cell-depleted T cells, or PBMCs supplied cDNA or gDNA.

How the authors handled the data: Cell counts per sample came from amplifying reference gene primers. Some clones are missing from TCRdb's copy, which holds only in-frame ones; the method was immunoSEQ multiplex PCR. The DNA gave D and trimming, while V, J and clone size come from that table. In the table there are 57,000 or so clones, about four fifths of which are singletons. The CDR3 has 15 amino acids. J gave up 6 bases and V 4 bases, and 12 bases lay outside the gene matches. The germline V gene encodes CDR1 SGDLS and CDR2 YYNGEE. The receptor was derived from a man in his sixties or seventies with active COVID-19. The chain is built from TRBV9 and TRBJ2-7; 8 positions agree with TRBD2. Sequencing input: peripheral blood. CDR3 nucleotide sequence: TGTGCCAGCAGCCCATCCGGGACTAGGAGGCTCGAGCAGTACTTC. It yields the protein CASSPSGTRRLEQYF.